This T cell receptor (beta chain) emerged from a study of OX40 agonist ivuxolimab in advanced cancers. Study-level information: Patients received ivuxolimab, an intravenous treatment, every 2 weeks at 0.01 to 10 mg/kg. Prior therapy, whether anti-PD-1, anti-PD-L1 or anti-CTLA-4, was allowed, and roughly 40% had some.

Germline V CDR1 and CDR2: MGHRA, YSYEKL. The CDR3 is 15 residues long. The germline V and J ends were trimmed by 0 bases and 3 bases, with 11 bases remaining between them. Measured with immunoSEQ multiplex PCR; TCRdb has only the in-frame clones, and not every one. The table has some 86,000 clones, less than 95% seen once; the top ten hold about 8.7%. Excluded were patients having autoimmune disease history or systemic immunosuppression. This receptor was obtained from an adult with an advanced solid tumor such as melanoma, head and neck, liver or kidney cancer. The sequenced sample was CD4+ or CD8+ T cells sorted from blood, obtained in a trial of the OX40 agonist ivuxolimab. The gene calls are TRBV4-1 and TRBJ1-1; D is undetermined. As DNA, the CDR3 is TGCGCCAGCAGCCAAGATCTGGCCCGGGACACTGAAGCTTTCTTT. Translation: CASSQDLARDTEAFF.